Sequencing of this T cell receptor (beta chain) was carried out in a study of blood T cell repertoires in COVID-19. Clones were read by immunoSEQ multiplex PCR, and TCRdb kept only the in-frame ones, dropping some. The sample holds approximately 160,000 clones, roughly 85% seen once. Trimming left V 0 bases short and J 4 bases short, with 10 bases between. This CDR3 is built from 14 residues. Per the germline V gene, CDR1 is GTSNPN and CDR2 is SVGIG (reference sequence). The source material was PBMCs or T cells enriched from blood (not recorded which). This rearrangement joins TRBV30 to TRBJ1-3; tentative D call: TRBD1 (6 bases). The sequence was obtained from a woman aged 50 to 60 who had recovered from COVID-19. The CDR3 loop is CAWSVGGAGNTIYF. The CDR3, as DNA: TGTGCCTGGAGTGTAGGGGGAGCCGGAAACACCATATATTTT.